The 7 T cell receptor beta chains given below trace back to one sample, sequenced in a study of regulatory T cells in long-lasting Graves disease. Time point noted: persistent/refractory GD, antithyroid drugs over 5 years with positive TRAb. From RNA extracted from PBMCs, the TCR library was made. Building the TCR beta libraries relied on iRepertoire HTBI primers, and CDR3 regions underwent Arm-PCR. TCRdb reprocessed the multiplex PCR reads via MiXCR and lists one record per CDR3 protein. The sample shows about 660,000 distinct CDR3 sequences, approximately 31% of them seen only once. The specimen comprised peripheral blood mononuclear cells (PBMCs), sampled when the disease was refractory, from a patient treated with antithyroid drugs. The receptors here all came from a female donor with Graves disease.

This clonotype appeared a few times. The chain recombines TRBV20-1 with TRBJ2-7, with D possibly TRBD2 on 6 matching bases. Germline V gives CDR1 DFQATT, CDR2 SNEGSKA (reference sequence). The V gene lost 7 bases and the J gene lost 7 bases, with 14 bases spanning the gap. The CDR3 extends over 11 amino acids. The CDR3 nucleotides read TGCAGTGTCGCTAGCGCTGGAGAGCAGTACTTC. Protein sequence: CSVASAGEQYF.

This clonotype was detected only a few times. The rearrangement uses TRBV29-1 and TRBJ1-2; the match to TRBD1 covers 7 bases. The junction had 17 bases not matched to a gene; V was cut back by 6 bases and J by 4 bases. The CDR3 has 16 residues. Germline values: CDR1 SQVTM, CDR2 ANQGSEA. The CDR3 bases are TGCAGCGTCCCAGACAGGGAGGGATCCTTTGGCTATGGCTACACCTTC. It yields the protein CSVPDREGSFGYGYTF.

Turning to this clonotype: This sequence may be a read error, since a much larger clone differs from it by one base. The chain couples TRBV12-3 or TRBV12-4 to TRBJ2-7, with TRBD1 as a possible D gene (6 bases). The CDR3 has 16 residues. CDR3 nucleotides: TGTGCCAGCAGTTTTTGTAGGGGGACCCCTGCTGGGGAGCAGCACTTC. Translating it yields CASSFCRGTPAGEQHF.

This clonotype was detected many times. This chain connects TRBV14 to TRBJ2-5, with D uncertain. CDR3 size: 12 residues. V lost 1 base and J 5 bases, leaving 5 bases between the germline ends. Germline CDR1 is SGHDN and CDR2 is FVKESK. In nucleotides, the CDR3 is TGTGCCAGCAGCCAAGCATGGGAGACCCAGTACTTC. Its translation: CASSQAWETQYF.

The chain links TRBV3-1 to TRBJ1-2; D gene uncertain. Trimming pared 3 bases from V and 4 bases from J, leaving 15 bases between. The CDR3 is made up of 15 amino acids. CDR1 is LGHDT, CDR2 YNNKEL, per germline (reference sequence). CDR3 sequence reads: CASSQGSRSPYGYTF. In DNA, the CDR3 is TGTGCCAGCAGCCAGGGGTCCAGGAGCCCCTATGGCTACACCTTC.

The genes are TRBV20-1 and TRBJ1-1; 9 nucleotides agree with TRBD1. J lost 7 bases, V lost 6 bases, and 3 bases had no gene match. Per the germline V gene, CDR1 is DFQATT and CDR2 is SNEGSKA (reference sequence). This CDR3 is built from 11 residues. CDR3 sequence reads: CSAPDRGEAFF. CDR3 sequence (DNA): TGCAGTGCACCGGACAGGGGTGAAGCTTTCTTT.

A few counts support this clonotype. CDR3 protein: CASSPGQTNSPLHF. The CDR3, as DNA: TGTGCCAGCAGCCCGGGACAGACTAATTCACCCCTCCACTTT. The chain links TRBV27 to TRBJ1-6, with TRBD1 identical over 7 bases. This CDR3 has 14 residues. J lost 6 bases, V lost 6 bases, and 5 bases had no gene match. Germline CDR1 MNHEY, CDR2 SMNVEV (reference sequence).